The T cell receptor beta chain under discussion was sequenced for a study of CD8+ T cells in alopecia areata. General study results and limits: Scalp sequencing captures resident alphabeta T cells of normal skin too. Sharing of TCR sequences between patients (possibly for HLA-related reasons) was less clear than in mice. Greater clonality was observed in lesional scalp samples, especially alopecia totalis/universalis, versus normal scalp.

RNA was isolated and reverse transcribed to cDNA, the sequencing template. Libraries were prepared by immunoSEQ multiplex PCR; TCRdb keeps only in-frame clonotypes and omits some of them. The sample records about 120,000 clones, roughly 66% being singletons. In its sample, this clone was seen once. Its cognate antigen is unknown. T lymphocytes (CD4+ and CD8+) were sorted from PBMCs. The receptor comes from a human donor in good health. Sequencing was done on a sample of CD4+ T cells sorted from blood.

Here the CDR3 reads CSVESDRGAYEQYF. The DNA for the CDR3 is TGCAGCGTTGAGTCGGACAGGGGAGCCTACGAGCAGTACTTC. V is TRBV29-1 and J is TRBJ2-7; TRBD1 matches at 9 bases. Germline V gene sequence: CDR1 SQVTM, CDR2 ANQGSEA. V lost 3 bases, J lost 2 bases, and 5 bases stayed unmatched. The CDR3 loop spans 14 amino acids.